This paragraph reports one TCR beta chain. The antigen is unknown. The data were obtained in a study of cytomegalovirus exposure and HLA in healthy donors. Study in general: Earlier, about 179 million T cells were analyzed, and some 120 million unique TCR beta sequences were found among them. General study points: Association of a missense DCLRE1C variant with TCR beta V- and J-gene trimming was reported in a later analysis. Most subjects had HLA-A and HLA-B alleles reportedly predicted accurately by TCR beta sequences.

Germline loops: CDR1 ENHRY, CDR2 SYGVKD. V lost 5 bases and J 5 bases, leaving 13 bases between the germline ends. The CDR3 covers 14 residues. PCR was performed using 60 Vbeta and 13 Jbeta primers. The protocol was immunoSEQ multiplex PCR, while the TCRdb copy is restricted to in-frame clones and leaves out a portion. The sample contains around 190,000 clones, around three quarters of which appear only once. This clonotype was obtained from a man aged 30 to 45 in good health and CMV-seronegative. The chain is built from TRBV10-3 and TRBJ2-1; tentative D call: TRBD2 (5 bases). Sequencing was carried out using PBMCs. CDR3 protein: CAISPAGINNEQFF. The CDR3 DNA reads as TGTGCCATCAGTCCGGCCGGGATTAACAATGAGCAGTTCTTC.